The entry below describes one T cell receptor (beta chain). Its antigen remains undetermined. Base qualities are missing; no much larger clone stands one base away. The time point label for this specimen denotes: newly diagnosed GD, antithyroid drugs for less than 3 months. For both TCR sequencing and RNA sequencing, RNA was extracted from PBMCs in TRIzol. The diagnosis of Graves' disease was made according to American Thyroid Association guidelines. Recruitment of patients was carried out at an endocrinology department in Xi'an, China. From each patient, nine milliliters of peripheral blood was collected into an EDTA anticoagulant tube. Ficoll Paque Plus density gradient separation was used to isolate PBMCs, and no additional T cell sorting was done. An Agilent 2100 Bioanalyzer and agarose gel were used to check RNA quality, while a NanoDrop 2000 measured RNA concentration. The CDR3 runs 13 residues from the cysteine to the phenylalanine. Just the 39-base CDR3 DNA is kept, in frame starting at base 1. Reading the germline V gene (reference sequence) gives CDR1 DFQATT and CDR2 SNEGSKA. The junction shows trimming of 3 bases on V and 5 bases on J, plus 14 bases between the germline ends.

The sample comes from a study of regulatory T cells in long-lasting Graves disease (dated by TCRdb to the early 2020s). The study in broad terms: Patients with newly diagnosed Graves' disease had been on antithyroid drugs for under 3 months. A total of about 35 samples underwent TCR sequencing, from roughly 13 patients with persistent Graves' disease and roughly 20 patients with newly diagnosed Graves' disease. The study was registered as a clinical trial and conducted in China. Patients with persistent Graves' disease were compared with patients with newly diagnosed Graves' disease using TCR sequencing and RNA sequencing of peripheral blood. General findings and caveats noted by the study authors: A larger number of public clonotypes was shared among persistent patients (fewer than 3,000) than among newly diagnosed patients (roughly 1,000). TRBV28, TRBJ1-2 and TRBJ2-5 were preferentially used in persistent disease, while TRBV20-1 and TRBJ2-1 were favored in newly diagnosed disease. The authors acknowledged the small sample size as a limitation that may reduce accuracy. Compared with newly diagnosed patients, patients with persistent Graves' disease had lower TCR Shannon entropy and fewer highly expanded clones, which suggests clonal expansion. Only the TCR beta chain was sequenced and analyzed. The study examined only peripheral blood because the primary lesion, thyroid tissue, could not be accessed.

The receptor library was made with multiplex PCR. The listed sequencing device is Illumina HiSeq 4000. iRepertoire HTBI primers and Arm-PCR amplification of CDR3 regions were used to construct TCR beta libraries. Before sequencing, the PCR products underwent gel purification. The paper's processing steps were these. Gene usage analysis of CDR3 amino acid clonotypes relied on the 55 to 80 TRBV and 14 TRBJ segments identified across samples. COPE and FqMerger were used to merge filtered high-quality paired reads into contigs. BLAST was used to align contigs to the IMGT TRBV, TRBD and TRBJ reference genes, and CDR3 was defined following IMGT. Highly expanded clones were defined as clonotypes with a frequency above 0.1%. Repertoire diversity was measured by Shannon entropy, and V-J evenness by the Gini coefficient. Clonotypes shared by more than one individual were considered public. TCRdb handled the public reads itself, with Q25 trimming in fastp and clone calling in MiXCR, and kept productive beta chains. Entries are consolidated by CDR3 protein sequence, retaining the most common genes and DNA. TCRdb, not the original authors, processed these V and J calls. The sample table shows about 370,000 distinct CDR3 sequences, and 15% to 18% are seen once. The ten largest clones capture about a fifth of the sample.

The clonotype originates from a female donor with Graves disease. The sample here was peripheral blood mononuclear cells (PBMCs), taken at new diagnosis, from a patient treated with antithyroid drugs. In this chain, TRBV20-1 is recombined with TRBJ2-7; possibly the D gene is TRBD1, per 6 matching bases. The CDR3 amino acid sequence is: CSASHQGIHEQYF. The bases are TGCAGTGCTAGTCATCAGGGGATCCACGAGCAGTACTTC.